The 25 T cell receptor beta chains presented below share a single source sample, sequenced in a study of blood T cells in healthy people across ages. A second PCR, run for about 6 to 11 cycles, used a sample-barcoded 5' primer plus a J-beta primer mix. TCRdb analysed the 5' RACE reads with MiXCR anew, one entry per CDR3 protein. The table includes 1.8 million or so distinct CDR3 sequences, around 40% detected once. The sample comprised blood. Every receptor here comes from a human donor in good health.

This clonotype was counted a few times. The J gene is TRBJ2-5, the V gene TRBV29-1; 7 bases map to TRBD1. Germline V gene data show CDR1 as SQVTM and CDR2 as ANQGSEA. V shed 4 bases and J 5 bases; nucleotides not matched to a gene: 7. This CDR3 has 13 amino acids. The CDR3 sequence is CSVAQGVGETQYF. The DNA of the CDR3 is TGCAGCGTTGCTCAGGGGGTGGGGGAGACCCAGTACTTC.

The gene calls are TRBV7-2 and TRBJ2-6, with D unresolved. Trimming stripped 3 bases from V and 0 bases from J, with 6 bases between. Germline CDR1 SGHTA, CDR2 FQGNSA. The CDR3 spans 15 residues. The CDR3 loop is CASSFQLSGANVLTF. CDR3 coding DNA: TGTGCCAGCAGCTTTCAACTCTCTGGGGCCAACGTCCTGACTTTC.

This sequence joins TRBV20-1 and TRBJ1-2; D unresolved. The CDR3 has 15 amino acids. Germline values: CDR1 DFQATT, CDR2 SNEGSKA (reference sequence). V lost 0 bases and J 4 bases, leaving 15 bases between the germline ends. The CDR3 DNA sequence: TGCAGTGCTAGAGATTATGAGGGTTGGGGCTATGGCTACACCTTC. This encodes CSARDYEGWGYGYTF.

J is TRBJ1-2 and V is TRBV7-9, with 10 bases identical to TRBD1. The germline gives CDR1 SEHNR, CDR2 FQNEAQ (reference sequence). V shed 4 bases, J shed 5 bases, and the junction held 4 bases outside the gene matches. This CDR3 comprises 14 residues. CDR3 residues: CASSWRDRGYGYTF. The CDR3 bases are TGTGCCAGCAGCTGGAGGGACAGGGGTTATGGCTACACCTTC.

The CDR3 sequence: CASSLAGQGRGETQYF. The CDR3 region has the DNA TGCGCCAGCAGCTTGGCCGGGCAGGGCCGCGGGGAGACCCAGTACTTC. The chain couples TRBV5-1 to TRBJ2-5; D tentatively reads TRBD1 or TRBD2 (5 bases each). Germline V gene sequence: CDR1 SGHRS, CDR2 YFSETQ. V shed 0 bases and J shed 5 bases, with 17 bases lying between them. This CDR3 has 16 amino acids.

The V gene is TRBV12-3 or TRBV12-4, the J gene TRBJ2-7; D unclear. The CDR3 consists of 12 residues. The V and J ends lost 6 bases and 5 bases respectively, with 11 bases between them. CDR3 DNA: TGTGCCAGCAGCTTCGTCCAAAACGAGCAGTACTTC. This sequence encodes CASSFVQNEQYF.

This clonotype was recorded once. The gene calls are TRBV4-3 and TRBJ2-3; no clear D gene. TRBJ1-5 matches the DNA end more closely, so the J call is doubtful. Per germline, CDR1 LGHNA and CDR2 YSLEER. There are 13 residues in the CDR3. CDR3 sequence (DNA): TGCGCCAGCAGCCAGACTACCAGTCAGCCCCAGCATTTT. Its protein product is CASSQTTSQPQHF.

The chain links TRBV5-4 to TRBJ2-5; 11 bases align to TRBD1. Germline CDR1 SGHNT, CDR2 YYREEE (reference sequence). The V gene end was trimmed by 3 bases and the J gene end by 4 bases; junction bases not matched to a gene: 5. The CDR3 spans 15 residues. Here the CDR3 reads CASSSRGQGGETQYF. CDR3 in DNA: TGTGCCAGCAGCTCCCGGGGACAGGGGGGAGAGACCCAGTACTTC.

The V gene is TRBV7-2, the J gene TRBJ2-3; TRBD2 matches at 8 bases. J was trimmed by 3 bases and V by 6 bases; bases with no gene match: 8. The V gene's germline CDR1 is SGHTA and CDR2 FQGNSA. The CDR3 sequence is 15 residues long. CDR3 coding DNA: TGTGCCAGCAGAAAAGCGGGGGTGGGGACAGATACGCAGTATTTT. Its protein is CASRKAGVGTDTQYF.

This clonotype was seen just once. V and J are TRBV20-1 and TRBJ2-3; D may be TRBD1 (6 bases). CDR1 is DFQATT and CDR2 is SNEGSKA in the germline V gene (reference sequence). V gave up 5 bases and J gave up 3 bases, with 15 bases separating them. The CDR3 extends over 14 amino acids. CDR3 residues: CSASQGRRTDTQYF. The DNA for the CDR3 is TGCAGTGCTTCCCAGGGGCGGCGTACAGATACGCAGTATTTT.

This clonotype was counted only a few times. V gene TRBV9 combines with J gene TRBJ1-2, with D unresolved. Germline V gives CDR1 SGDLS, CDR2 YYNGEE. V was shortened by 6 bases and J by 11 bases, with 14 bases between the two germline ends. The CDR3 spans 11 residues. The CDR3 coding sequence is TGTGCCAGCAAGGCCACGTATCAGTACACCTTC. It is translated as CASKATYQYTF.

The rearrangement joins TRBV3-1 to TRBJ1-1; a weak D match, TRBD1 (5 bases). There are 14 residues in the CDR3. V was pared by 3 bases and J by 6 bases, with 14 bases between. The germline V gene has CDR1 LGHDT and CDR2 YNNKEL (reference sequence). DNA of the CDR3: TGTGCCAGCAGCCAGGCCAGGGTTGGGGCTGAAGCTTTCTTT. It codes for CASSQARVGAEAFF.

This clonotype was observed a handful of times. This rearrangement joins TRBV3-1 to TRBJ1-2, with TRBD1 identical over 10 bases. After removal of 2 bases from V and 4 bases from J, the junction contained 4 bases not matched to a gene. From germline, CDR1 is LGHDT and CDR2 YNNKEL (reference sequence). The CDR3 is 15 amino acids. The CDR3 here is CASSQRTGGTYGYTF. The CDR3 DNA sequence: TGTGCCAGCAGCCAAAGGACAGGGGGTACCTATGGCTACACCTTC.

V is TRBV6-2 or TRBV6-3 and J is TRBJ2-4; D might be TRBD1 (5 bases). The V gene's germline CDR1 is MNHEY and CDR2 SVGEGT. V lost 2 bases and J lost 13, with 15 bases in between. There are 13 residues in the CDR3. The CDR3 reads CASSYGIQGKQYF. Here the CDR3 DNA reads TGTGCCAGCAGTTACGGGATTCAGGGAAAGCAGTACTTC.

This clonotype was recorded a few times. CDR3 bases: TGTGCCATCAGCGATACAATGAACACTGAAGCTTTCTTT. Translation gives CAISDTMNTEAFF. V is TRBV10-3 and J is TRBJ1-1; D gene ambiguous. CDR1 and CDR2 (germline): ENHRY, SYGVKD. The V gene lost 6 bases and the J gene lost 0 bases, with 8 bases spanning the gap. The CDR3 extends over 13 amino acids.

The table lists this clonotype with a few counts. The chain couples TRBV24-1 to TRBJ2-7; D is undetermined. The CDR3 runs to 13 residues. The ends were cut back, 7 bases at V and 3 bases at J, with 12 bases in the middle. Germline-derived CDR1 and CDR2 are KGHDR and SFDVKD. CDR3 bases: TGTGCCACCAGCACCACCTCTAGCTACGAGCAGTACTTC. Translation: CATSTTSSYEQYF.

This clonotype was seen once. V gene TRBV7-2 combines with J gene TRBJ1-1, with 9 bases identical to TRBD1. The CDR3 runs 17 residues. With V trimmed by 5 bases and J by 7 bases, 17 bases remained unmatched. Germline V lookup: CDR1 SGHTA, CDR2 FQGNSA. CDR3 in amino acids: CASSHPSGGQGGGEAFF. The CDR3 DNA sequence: TGTGCCAGCAGCCACCCCTCGGGGGGACAGGGAGGGGGTGAAGCTTTCTTT.

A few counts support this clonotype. This chain's CDR3 is CSVEDGWDSGGQETQYF. Written as DNA, the CDR3 is TGCAGCGTTGAAGATGGATGGGATTCGGGGGGGCAAGAGACCCAGTACTTC. This rearrangement joins TRBV29-1 to TRBJ2-5, with 8 bases aligning to TRBD2. In germline, CDR1 is SQVTM, CDR2 ANQGSEA. This CDR3 has 17 residues. V lost 0 bases, J lost 2 bases, and 11 bases stayed unmatched.

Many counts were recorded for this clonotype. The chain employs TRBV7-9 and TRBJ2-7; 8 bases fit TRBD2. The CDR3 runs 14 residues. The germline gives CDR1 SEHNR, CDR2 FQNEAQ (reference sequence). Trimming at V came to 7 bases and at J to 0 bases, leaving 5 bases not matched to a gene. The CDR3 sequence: CASTIGGASYEQYF. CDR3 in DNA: TGTGCCAGCACCATCGGGGGGGCCTCCTACGAGCAGTACTTC.

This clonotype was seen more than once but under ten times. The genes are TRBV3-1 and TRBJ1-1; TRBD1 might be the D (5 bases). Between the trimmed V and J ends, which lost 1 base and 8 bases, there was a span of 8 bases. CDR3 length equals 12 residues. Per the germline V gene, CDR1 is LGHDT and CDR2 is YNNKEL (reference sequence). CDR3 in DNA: TGTGCCAGCAGCCAAGCGACAGCCGAAGCTTTCTTT. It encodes CASSQATAEAFF.

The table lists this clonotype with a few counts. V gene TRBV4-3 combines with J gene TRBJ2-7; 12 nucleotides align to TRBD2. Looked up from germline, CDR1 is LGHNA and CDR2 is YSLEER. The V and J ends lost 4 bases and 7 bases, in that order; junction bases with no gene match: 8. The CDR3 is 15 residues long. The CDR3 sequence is CASSRSSGGAGEQYF. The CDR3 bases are TGCGCCAGCAGCCGATCTAGCGGGGGGGCAGGGGAGCAGTACTTC.

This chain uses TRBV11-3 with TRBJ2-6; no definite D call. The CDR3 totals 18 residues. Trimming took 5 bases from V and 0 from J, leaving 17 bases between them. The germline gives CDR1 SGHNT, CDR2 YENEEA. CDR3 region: CASSEGIGLASGANVLTF. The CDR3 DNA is TGTGCCAGCAGCGAAGGCATCGGGCTGGCCTCTGGGGCCAACGTCCTGACTTTC.

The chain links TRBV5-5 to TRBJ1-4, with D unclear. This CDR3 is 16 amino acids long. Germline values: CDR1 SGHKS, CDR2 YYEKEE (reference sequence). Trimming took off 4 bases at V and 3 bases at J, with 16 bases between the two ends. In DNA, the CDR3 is TGTGCCAGCAGCCCCCGTTGGTTGCTTGCTAATGAAAAACTGTTTTTT. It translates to CASSPRWLLANEKLFF. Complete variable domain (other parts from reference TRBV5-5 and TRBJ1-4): DAGVTQSPTHLIKTRGQQVTLRCSPISGHKSVSWYQQVLGQGPQFIFQYYEKEERGRGNFPDRFSARQFPNYSSELNVNALLLGDSALYLCASSPRWLLANEKLFFGSGTQLSVL.

The CDR3: CASSWTGTGGVGPYGYTF. CDR3 sequence (DNA): TGCGCCAGCAGCTGGACCGGGACAGGGGGCGTGGGTCCTTATGGCTACACCTTC. The rearrangement uses TRBV5-1 and TRBJ1-2; 12 positions agree with TRBD1. Germline V lookup: CDR1 SGHRS, CDR2 YFSETQ. This CDR3 region has 18 residues. The V and J ends lost 3 bases and 5 bases, in that order; junction bases with no gene match: 14.

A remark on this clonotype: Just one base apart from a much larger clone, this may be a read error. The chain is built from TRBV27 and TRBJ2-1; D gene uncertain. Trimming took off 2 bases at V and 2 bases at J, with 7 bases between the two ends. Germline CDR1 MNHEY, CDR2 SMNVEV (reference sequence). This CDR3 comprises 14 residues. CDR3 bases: TGTGCCAGCAGTTTAGGGGTGGCCTACAATGAGCAGTTCTTC. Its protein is CASSLGVAYNEQFF.